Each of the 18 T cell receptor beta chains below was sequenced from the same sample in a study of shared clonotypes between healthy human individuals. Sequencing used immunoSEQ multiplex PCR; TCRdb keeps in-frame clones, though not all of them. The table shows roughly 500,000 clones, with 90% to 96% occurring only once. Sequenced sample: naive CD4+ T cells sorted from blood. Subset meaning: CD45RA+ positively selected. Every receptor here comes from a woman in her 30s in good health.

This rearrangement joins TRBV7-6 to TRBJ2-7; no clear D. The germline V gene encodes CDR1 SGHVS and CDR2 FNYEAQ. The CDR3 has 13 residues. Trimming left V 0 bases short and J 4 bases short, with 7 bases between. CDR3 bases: TGTGCCAGCAGCTTAGCTTCCACATACGAGCAGTACTTC. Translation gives CASSLASTYEQYF. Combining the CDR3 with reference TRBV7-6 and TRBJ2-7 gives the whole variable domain GAGVSQSPRYKVTKRGQDVALRCDPISGHVSLYWYRQALGQGPEFLTYFNYEAQQDKSGLPNDRFSAERPEGSISTLTIQRTEQRDSAMYRCASSLASTYEQYFGPGTRLTVT.

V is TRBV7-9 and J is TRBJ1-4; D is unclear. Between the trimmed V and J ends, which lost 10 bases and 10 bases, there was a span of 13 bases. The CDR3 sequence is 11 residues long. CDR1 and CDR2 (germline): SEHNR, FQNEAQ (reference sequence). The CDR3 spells CATPDGPKLFF. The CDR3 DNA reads TGTGCCACCCCGGACGGCCCAAAACTGTTTTTT.

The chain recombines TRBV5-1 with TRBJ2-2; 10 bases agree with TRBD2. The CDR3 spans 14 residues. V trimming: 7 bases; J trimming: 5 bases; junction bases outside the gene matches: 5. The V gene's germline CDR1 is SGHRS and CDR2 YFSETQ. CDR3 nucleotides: TGCGCCAGCGTAGCGGGAGGATGGACCGGGGAGCTGTTTTTT. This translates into CASVAGGWTGELFF.

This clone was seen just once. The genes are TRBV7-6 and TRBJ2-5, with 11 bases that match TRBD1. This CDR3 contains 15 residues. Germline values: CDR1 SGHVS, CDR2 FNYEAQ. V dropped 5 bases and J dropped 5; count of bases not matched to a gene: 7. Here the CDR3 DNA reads TGTGCCAGCAGCCCCGGACAGGGGGCTCAGGAGACCCAGTACTTC. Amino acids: CASSPGQGAQETQYF.

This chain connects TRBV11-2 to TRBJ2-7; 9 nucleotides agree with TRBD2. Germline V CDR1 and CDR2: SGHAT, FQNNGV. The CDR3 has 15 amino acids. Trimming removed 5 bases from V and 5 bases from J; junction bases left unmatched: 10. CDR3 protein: CASSPRGGRADEQYF. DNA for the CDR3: TGTGCCAGCAGCCCGAGGGGCGGGAGGGCTGACGAGCAGTACTTC.

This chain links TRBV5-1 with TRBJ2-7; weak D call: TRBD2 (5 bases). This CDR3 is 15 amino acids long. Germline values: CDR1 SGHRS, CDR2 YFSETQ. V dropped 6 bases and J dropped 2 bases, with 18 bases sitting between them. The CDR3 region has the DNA TGCGCCAGCATGGAATCAGGCGGGCCAACCTACGAGCAGTACTTC. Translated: CASMESGGPTYEQYF.

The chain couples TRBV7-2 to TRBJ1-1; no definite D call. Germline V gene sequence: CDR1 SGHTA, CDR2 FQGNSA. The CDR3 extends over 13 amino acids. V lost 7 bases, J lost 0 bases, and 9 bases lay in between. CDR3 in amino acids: CASKGRMNTEAFF. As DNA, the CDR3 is TGTGCCAGCAAGGGCAGGATGAACACTGAAGCTTTCTTT.

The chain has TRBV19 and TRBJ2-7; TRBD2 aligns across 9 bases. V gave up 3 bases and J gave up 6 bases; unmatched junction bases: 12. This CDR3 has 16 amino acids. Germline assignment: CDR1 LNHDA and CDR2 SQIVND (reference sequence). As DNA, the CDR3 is TGTGCCAGTAGTATTACAACAGGGCTAGCGGGATTCGAGCAGTACTTC. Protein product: CASSITTGLAGFEQYF.

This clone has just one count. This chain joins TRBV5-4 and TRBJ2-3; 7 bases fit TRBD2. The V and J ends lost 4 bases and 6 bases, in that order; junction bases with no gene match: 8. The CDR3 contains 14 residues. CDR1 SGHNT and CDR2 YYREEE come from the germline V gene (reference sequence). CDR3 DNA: TGTGCCAGCAGCCCTAGACTAGCCTCGGATACGCAGTATTTT. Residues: CASSPRLASDTQYF.

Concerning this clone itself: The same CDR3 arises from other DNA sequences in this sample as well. CDR3 sequence reads: CASSYSRGTEAFF. CDR3 coding DNA: TGTGCCAGCAGTTACTCTCGGGGAACTGAAGCTTTCTTT. The chain combines TRBV6-5 with TRBJ1-1; D remains unclear. This CDR3 is 13 amino acids long. The V gene lost 0 bases and the J gene lost 5 bases, with 7 bases spanning the gap. From germline, CDR1 is MNHEY and CDR2 SVGAGI.

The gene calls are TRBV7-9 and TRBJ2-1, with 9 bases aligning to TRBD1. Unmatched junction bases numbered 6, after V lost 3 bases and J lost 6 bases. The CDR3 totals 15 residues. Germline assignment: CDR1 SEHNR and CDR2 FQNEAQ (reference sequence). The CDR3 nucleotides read TGTGCCAGCAGCTTGATGGGACAGGGTAGCAATGAGCAGTTCTTC. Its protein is CASSLMGQGSNEQFF.

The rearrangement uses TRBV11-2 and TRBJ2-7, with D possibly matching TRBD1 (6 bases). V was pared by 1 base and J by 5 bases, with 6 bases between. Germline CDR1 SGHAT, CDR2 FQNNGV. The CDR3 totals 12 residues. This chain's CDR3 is CASSLGGHEQYF. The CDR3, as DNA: TGTGCCAGCAGCTTAGGGGGGCACGAGCAGTACTTC.

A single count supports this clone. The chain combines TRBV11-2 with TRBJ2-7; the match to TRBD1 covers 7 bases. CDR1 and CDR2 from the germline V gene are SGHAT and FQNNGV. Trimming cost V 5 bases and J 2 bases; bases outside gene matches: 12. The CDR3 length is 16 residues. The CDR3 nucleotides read TGTGCCAGCAGCGCCCGCCCGGGACAGCGAGCCTACGAGCAGTACTTC. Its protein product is CASSARPGQRAYEQYF.

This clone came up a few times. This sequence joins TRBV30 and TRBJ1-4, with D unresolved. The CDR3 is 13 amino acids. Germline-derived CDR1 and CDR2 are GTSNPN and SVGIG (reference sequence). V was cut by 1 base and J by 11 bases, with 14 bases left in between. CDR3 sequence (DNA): TGTGCCTGGAGTGGTCGGACCCCTGGGAAACTGTTTTTT. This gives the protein CAWSGRTPGKLFF.

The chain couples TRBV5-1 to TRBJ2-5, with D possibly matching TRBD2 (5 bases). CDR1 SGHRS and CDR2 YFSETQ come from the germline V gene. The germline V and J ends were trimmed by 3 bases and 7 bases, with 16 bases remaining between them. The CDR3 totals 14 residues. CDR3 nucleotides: TGCGCCAGCAGCTCTTCGGACGGCGGAGGGACCCAGTACTTC. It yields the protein CASSSSDGGGTQYF.

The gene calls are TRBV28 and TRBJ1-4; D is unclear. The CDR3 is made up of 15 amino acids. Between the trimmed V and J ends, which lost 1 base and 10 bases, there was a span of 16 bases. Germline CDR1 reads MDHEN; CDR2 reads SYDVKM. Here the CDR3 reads CASSLSDGPIRKLFF. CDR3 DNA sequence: TGTGCCAGCAGTTTATCCGACGGACCAATACGAAAACTGTTTTTT.

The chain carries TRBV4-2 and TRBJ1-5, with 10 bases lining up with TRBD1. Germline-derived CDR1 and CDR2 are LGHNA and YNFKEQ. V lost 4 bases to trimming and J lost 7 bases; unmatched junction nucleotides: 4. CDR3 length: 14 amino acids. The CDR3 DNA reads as TGTGCCAGCAGCCTGGGACAGGGGACCCAGCCCCAGCATTTT. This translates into CASSLGQGTQPQHF.

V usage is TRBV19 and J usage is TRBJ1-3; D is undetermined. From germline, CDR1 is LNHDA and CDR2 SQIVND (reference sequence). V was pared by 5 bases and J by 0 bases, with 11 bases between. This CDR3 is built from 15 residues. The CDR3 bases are TGTGCCAGTAGTTACGACGGGAGCTCTGGAAACACCATATATTTT. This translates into CASSYDGSSGNTIYF. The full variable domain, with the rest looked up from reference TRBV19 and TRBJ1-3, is DGGITQSPKYLFRKEGQNVTLSCEQNLNHDAMYWYRQDPGQGLRLIYYSQIVNDFQKGDIAEGYSVSREKKESFPLTVTSAQKNPTAFYLCASSYDGSSGNTIYFGEGSWLTVV.